Here is one TCR beta chain with its context. No cognate antigen has been identified for it. No qualities accompany the bases; no much larger clone lies one base away. CD8 naive samples were CD45RO-negative cells positively selected for CCR7, giving a CD45RA+CCR7+ population that excluded TemRA cells. The donors were healthy, HIV-negative adults with no recently reported acute infections or vaccinations. All donors were Caucasian adults living in Nashville, Tennessee, USA. Blood was obtained by leukapheresis, after which PBMCs were separated by Ficoll-Histopaque density gradient centrifugation and cryopreserved in liquid nitrogen vapor phase. Purity and quantity of every magnetically sorted T cell population were checked by analytical flow cytometry. From each sorted fraction, genomic DNA was isolated and quantified by UV absorbance on a Nanodrop 2000c. The data belong to a study of shared clonotypes between healthy human individuals (dated by TCRdb to the early 2020s). Background on the whole study: The cohort included a few men and two women between 18 and 49 years of age. Per donor, three plates each were used for CD4 naive and CD4 memory, two for CD8 naive, and one for CD8 memory. To estimate repertoire size and how much clonotypes are shared between individuals, the study performed deep sequencing of blood TCR repertoires from 4 to 6 healthy adults. Different laboratories and diverse techniques were used to prepare libraries and sequence TCR repertoires, to increase sequencing depth and limit assay-specific biases. Leukapheresis yielded between about 0.94 and 8.9 billion PBMCs per donor. General findings and caveats noted by the study authors: The genetic and exposure-history diversity represented was limited by the small number of donors. Based on pairwise subsampling, the degree of clonotype sharing among donors was expected to be affected by sequencing depth. Sampling was limited to blood, and TCR repertoires in tissue likely differ from TCR repertoires in blood. Incomplete sequencing was indicated by rarefaction of sorted-subset datasets, despite the large sequencing depth. Compared with non-shared clonotypes, clonotypes shared by all four sorted-subset donors had higher generation probabilities. About 4.5% of naive CD4, roughly 3.6% of naive CD8, approximately 2.2% of memory CD4, and 0.4% of memory CD8 clonotypes were shared across a few donors. Naive subsets generally had larger estimated clonotype richness than memory subsets did.

Trimmed from V: 4 bases; trimmed from J: 1 base; junction bases lacking a gene match: 7. There are 15 amino acids in the CDR3, from cysteine to phenylalanine inclusive. Only the CDR3 portion is preserved as DNA: 45 bases, with reading frame beginning at the first base. The germline V gene yields MGHRA for CDR1 and YSYEKL for CDR2. Using the deep immunoSEQ assay, TCR CDR3 regions were amplified from genomic DNA by multiplex PCR. Extracted genomic DNA from each cell subset was spread evenly across all wells of several immunoSEQ 96-well plates, with each plate serving as a replicate. For sorted subsets, around 0.2 ug genomic DNA, equal to tens of thousands of T cell genomes, was loaded into each replicate PCR. Purified libraries were quantified with a Qubit 3.0 fluorometer, sized on a Bioanalyzer 2100, and re-quantified with the KAPA Library Quantification kit. A separate single-read 150-cycle Illumina NextSeq 550 flow cell was used to sequence each immunoSEQ 96-well plate. The authors processed their data as follows. Because the immunoSEQ output included only junctional sequences and no quality scores, the filtering could not be the same as the filtering used for full-length reads. Sequences were annotated with PyIR, a Python wrapper for IgBLAST v1.9, using IMGT germline references to assign V/J genes and CDR3. Reads were filtered out if the reads had weak V/J assignments (E-value above 1e-6), no CDR3, stop codons, out-of-frame junctions, or ambiguous translated residues. V3J clonotypes were defined by identical inferred V gene, J gene, and CDR3 amino acid sequence. Percentage overlap between repertoires was calculated by dividing the number of shared unique clonotypes by the size of the smaller repertoire. Three approaches were used to assess repertoire richness: RTK rarefaction, the Chao1 estimator, and Recon v2.1 estimates of unobserved clonotypes. OLGA was used to compute generation probabilities for all TCRbeta clonotypes that the gDNA method yielded from a few donors. This is the immuneACCESS table as TCRdb keeps it, with only in-frame sequences that have V and J called. A part of the clones is gone; compared with another copy, unresolved V genes explain less than half, and the rest is unexplained. V and J calls and clone size follow that table, whereas D and trimming were derived from the DNA. The sample yields some 2 million clones; about 95% were counted once. The biggest ten clones account for around 1.1% of the sample.

Specimen: naive CD8+ T cells sorted from blood. This specimen's cell subset or site label, per the study, means: CD45RA+CCR7+. This chain is built from TRBV4-1 and TRBJ2-7, and 7 junction bases match TRBD1. The TCR sequence derives from a man younger than 30 in good health. The CDR3 reads as follows: CASSPFQGESYEQYF. The nucleotide sequence reads as follows: TGCGCCAGCAGCCCCTTTCAGGGGGAGTCCTACGAGCAGTACTTC.